This T cell receptor beta chain emerged from a study of control samples from healthy donors and cancer patients. Measured with immunoSEQ multiplex PCR; TCRdb has only the in-frame clones, and not every one. The data contain approximately 150,000 clones, 85% to 90% of them singletons. This clonotype originated in a man younger than 30 in good health. Sequenced: blood.

The CDR3: CASSRGTVVLGELFF. In DNA form, the CDR3 reads TGTGCCAGCAGCCGGGGGACAGTTGTGCTCGGGGAGCTGTTTTTT. V and J are TRBV3-1 (or the pseudogene TRBV3-2) and TRBJ2-2; 7 bases fit TRBD1. The CDR3 totals 15 residues. Trimming cost V 4 bases and J 7 bases; bases outside gene matches: 9. Germline V gene lookup returns CDR1 LGHDT and CDR2 YNNKEL (reference sequence).